What follows is one T cell receptor beta chain and its context. The target antigen is unknown. The data were obtained in a study of shared clonotypes between healthy human individuals. Study-wide context: Each donor's CD4 naive and CD4 memory cells filled three plates apiece, CD8 naive two, and CD8 memory one. Study-wide findings and caveats: Non-shared clonotypes were found to have lower generation probabilities than the clonotypes that were shared by all four of the sorted-subset donors.

The table came from immunoSEQ multiplex PCR; TCRdb's copy has only in-frame clones and leaves some out. Among approximately 2.4 million clones listed, approximately 94% were seen once. Trimming removed 5 bases from V and 3 bases from J; junction bases left unmatched: 5. Germline V gene data show CDR1 as SGHNT and CDR2 as YYREEE (reference sequence). The CDR3 is made up of 15 amino acids. Input material: naive CD4+ T cells sorted from blood. The subset here: CD45RA+ positively selected. The clonotype originates from a man in his late teens or twenties in good health. The chain carries TRBV5-4 and TRBJ2-1; 10 nucleotides align to TRBD1. CDR3 DNA: TGTGCCAGCAGGGGAGGGACAGGGGACTACAATGAGCAGTTCTTC. This codes for CASRGGTGDYNEQFF.